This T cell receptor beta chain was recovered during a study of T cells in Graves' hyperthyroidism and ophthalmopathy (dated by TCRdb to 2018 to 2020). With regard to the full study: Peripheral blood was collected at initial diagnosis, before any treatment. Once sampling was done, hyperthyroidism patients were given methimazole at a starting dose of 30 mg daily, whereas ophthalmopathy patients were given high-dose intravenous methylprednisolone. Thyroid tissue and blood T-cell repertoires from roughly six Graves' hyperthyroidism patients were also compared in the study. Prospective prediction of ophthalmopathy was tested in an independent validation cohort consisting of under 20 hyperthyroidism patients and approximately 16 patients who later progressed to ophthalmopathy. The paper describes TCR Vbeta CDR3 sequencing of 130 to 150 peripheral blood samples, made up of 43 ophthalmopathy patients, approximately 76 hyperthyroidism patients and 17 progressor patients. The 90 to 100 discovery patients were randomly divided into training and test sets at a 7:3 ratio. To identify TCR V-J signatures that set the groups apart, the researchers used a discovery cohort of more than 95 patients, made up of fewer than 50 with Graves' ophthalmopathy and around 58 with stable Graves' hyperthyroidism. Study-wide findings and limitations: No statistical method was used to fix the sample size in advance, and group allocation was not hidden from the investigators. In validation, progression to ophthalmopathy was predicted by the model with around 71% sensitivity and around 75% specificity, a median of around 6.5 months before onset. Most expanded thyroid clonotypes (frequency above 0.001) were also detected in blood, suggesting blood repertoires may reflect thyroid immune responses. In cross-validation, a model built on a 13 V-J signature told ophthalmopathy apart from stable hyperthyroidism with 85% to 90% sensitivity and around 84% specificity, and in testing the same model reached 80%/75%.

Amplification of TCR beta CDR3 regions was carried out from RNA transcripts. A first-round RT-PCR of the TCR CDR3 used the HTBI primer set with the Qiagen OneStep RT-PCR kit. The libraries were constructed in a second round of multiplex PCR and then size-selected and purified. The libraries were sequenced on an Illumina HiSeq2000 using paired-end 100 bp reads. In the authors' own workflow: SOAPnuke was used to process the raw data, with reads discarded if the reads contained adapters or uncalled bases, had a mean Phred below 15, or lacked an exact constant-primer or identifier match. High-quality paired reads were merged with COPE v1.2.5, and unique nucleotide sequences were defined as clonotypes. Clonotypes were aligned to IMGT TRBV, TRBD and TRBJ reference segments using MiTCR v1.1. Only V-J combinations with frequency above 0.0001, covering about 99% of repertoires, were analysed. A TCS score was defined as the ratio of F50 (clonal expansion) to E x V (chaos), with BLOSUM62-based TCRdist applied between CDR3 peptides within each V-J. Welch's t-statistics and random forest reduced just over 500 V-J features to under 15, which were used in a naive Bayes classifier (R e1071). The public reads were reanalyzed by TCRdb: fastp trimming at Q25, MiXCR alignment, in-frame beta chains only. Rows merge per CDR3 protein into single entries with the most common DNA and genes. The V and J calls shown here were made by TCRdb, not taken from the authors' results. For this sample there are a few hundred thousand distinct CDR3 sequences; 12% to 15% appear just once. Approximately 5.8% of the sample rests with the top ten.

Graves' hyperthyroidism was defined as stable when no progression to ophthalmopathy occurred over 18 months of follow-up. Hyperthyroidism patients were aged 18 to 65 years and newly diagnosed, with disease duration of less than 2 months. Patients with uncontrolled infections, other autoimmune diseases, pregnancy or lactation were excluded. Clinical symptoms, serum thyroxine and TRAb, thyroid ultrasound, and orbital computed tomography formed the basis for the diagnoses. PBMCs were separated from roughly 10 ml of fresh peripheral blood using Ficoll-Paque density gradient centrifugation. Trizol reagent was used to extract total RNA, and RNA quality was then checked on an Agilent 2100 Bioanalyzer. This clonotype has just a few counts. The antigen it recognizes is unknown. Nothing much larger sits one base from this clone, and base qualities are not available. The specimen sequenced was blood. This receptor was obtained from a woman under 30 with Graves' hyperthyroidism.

For the CDR3, the sequence is CAWSGLGIQETQYF. The nucleotide sequence reads TGTGCCTGGAGTGGTCTGGGGATACAAGAGACCCAGTACTTC. The chain uses TRBV30 and TRBJ2-5; no D gene can be assigned with confidence. From a lookup of the germline V gene (reference sequence), CDR1 and CDR2 are GTSNPN and SVGIG. Deletion took 1 base off V and 2 bases off J, with a span of 11 bases between the germline ends. The CDR3 goes from the cysteine to the phenylalanine over 14 residues. The read is trimmed to its CDR3 DNA, 42 bases read in frame from base 1.